This T cell receptor (beta chain) emerged from a study of T cells in Graves' hyperthyroidism and ophthalmopathy. Ophthalmopathy in the patients scored at least 3 on Clinical Activity Score and at least 4 on NOSPECS grade, lasting under 3 months. Uncontrolled infection, other autoimmune disease, pregnancy and lactation each barred patients from inclusion. Amplification yielded TCR beta CDR3 regions, with RNA transcripts as the source. Initially, a first-round RT-PCR of the TCR CDR3 employed the HTBI primer set. TCRdb recomputed calls from the multiplex PCR reads with MiXCR, one row per CDR3 protein. The sample consists of roughly 600,000 distinct CDR3 sequences, 14% of them appearing once. Germline CDR1 LNHDA, CDR2 SQIVND (reference sequence). The CDR3 has 15 residues. Trimming removed 3 bases at V and 9 bases at J, with 19 bases between.

The sequence came from a woman between 45 and 65 years old with Graves' ophthalmopathy. Sample: blood. V and J are TRBV19 and TRBJ2-3; D is undetermined. The chain's CDR3 is CASSISSGSAGTQYF. CDR3 DNA: TGTGCCAGTAGTATCTCCTCCGGCTCCGCCGGGACGCAGTATTTT. Complete variable domain (other parts from reference TRBV19 and TRBJ2-3): DGGITQSPKYLFRKEGQNVTLSCEQNLNHDAMYWYRQDPGQGLRLIYYSQIVNDFQKGDIAEGYSVSREKKESFPLTVTSAQKNPTAFYLCASSISSGSAGTQYFGPGTRLTVL.